This TCR beta chain appears in the sequencing data of a study of CD8+ T cells in alopecia areata. For the study at large: Tofacitinib administration to treated patients was oral, at 5 to 10 mg twice daily.

In regard to this clone: The antigen remains undetermined.

Treatment specified: oral pan-JAK inhibitor, 5-10 mg twice daily. A FACSAria was used to sort CD4+ and CD8+ T cells. These cells came from PBMCs. Study-wide points: Researchers reported that TCR sharing among patients proved less clear than in mice, possibly HLA-linked.

RNA extraction and reverse transcription yielded cDNA as sequencing template. Assay: immunoSEQ multiplex PCR; the TCRdb copy retains only in-frame clones and omits some. This sample has 150,000 to 200,000 clones; about 61% occur once, and the top ten carry approximately 16%. Trimming cost V 1 base and J 7 bases, with 13 bases left between them. The germline V gene has CDR1 LNHNV and CDR2 YYDKDF (reference sequence). The CDR3 contains 15 residues. V and J are TRBV15 and TRBJ1-4, with a tentative D call TRBD1 (5 bases). The receptor's source is a human donor with alopecia areata. Sample: CD4+ T cells sorted from blood, taken at roughly week 58, from a patient treated with tofacitinib. CDR3: CATSRVARAAEKLFF. Written as DNA, the CDR3 is TGTGCCACCAGCAGAGTTGCCAGGGCTGCTGAAAAACTGTTTTTT.